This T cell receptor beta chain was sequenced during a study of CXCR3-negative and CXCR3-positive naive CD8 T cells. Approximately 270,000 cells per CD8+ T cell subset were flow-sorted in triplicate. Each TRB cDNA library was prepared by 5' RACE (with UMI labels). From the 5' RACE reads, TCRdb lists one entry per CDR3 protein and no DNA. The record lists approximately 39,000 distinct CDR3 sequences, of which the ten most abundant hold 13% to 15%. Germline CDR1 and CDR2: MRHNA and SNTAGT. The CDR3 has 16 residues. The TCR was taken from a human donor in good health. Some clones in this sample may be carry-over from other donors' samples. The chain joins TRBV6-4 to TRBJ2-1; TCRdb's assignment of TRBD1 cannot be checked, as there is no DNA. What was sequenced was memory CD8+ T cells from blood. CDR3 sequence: CASSVRGGGSYNEQFF.